This T cell receptor (beta chain) emerged from a study of blood T cell repertoires in COVID-19. For the study at large: PBMCs, B-cell-depleted T cells, or T cells provided the cDNA or gDNA that made up the material.

The germline gives CDR1 MDHEN, CDR2 SYDVKM. CDR3 length equals 15 residues. The V gene end was trimmed by 6 bases and the J gene end by 1 base; junction bases not matched to a gene: 7. Using immunoSEQ multiplex PCR, the repertoire was profiled, and TCRdb retains in-frame clones only, with some absent. The data show 200,000 to 250,000 clones, over 80% seen once. This clone was recorded once. This sequence originates from a man aged 25 to 40 who had recovered from COVID-19. J is TRBJ1-2 and V is TRBV28, with 8 nucleotides matching TRBD1. The sequencing sample was made of peripheral blood. In DNA, the CDR3 is TGTGCCAGCAGATATGGGACAGGTGGTAACTATGGCTACACCTTC. It is translated as CASRYGTGGNYGYTF.